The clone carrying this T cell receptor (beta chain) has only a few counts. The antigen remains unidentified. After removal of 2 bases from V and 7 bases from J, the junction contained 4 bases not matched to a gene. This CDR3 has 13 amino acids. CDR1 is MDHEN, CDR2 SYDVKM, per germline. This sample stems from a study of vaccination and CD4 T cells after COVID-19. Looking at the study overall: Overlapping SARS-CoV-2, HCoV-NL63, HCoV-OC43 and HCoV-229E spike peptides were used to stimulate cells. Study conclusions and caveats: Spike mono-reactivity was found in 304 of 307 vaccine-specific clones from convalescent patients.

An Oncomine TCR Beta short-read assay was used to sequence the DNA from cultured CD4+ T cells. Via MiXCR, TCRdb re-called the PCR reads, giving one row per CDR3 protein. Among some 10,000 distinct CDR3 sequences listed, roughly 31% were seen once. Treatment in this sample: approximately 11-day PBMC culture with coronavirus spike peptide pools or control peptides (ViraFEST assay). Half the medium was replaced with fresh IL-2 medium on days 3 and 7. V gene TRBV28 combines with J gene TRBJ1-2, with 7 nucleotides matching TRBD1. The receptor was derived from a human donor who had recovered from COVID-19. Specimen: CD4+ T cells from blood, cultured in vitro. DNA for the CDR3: TGTGCCAGCAGTTTACCAAGACAGGGTGGCTACACCTTC. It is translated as CASSLPRQGGYTF.